The T cell receptor (beta chain) described here comes from a study of blood T cell repertoires in COVID-19. About the study: Material from acute and convalescent COVID-19 was sourced from the United States, Italy and Spain. T cells, B-cell-depleted T cells, or PBMCs supplied cDNA or gDNA.

The CDR3 extends over 15 amino acids. V trimming: 6 bases; J trimming: 1 base; junction bases outside the gene matches: 9. Germline V gives CDR1 MNHEY, CDR2 SVGAGI. Authors' methods: For nucleated cells, counts were estimated from reference gene primer amplification. Here immunoSEQ multiplex PCR was the method, and the copy in TCRdb shows in-frame clones only, minus some. From that table come the V and J calls and clone size; the DNA was used to work out D and trimming. This sample yields 210,000 or so clones, of which roughly 87% are seen a single time; 1.9% belongs to the top ten. The table lists this clone with a count of one.

This TCR was sampled from a man aged 35 to 55 with active or convalescent COVID-19. Sample: peripheral blood. V usage is TRBV6-5 and J usage is TRBJ2-7; 7 bases fit TRBD1. The CDR3 loop is CASSLRQGVSYEQYF. Written as DNA, the CDR3 is TGTGCCAGCAGCCTCCGGCAGGGGGTATCCTACGAGCAGTACTTC.